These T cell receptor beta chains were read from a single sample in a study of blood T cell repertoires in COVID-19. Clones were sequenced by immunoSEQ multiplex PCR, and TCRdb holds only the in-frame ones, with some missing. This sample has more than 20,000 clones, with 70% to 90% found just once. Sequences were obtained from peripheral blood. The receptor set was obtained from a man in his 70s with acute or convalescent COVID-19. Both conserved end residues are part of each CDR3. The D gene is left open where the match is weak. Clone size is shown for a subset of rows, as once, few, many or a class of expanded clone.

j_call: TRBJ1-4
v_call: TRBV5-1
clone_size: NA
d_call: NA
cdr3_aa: CASSWSPGQNEKLFF
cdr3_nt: TGCGCCAGCAGCTGGAGTCCGGGACAAAATGAAAAACTGTTTTTT

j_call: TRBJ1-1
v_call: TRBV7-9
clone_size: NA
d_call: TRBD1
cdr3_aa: CASRSGTGGASNTEAFF
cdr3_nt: TGTGCCAGCAGATCCGGGACAGGGGGCGCCTCCAACACTGAAGCTTTCTTT

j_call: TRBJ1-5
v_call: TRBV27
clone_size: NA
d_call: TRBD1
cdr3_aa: CASSRTGADQPQHF
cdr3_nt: TGTGCCAGCAGTCGGACAGGGGCGGATCAGCCCCAGCATTTT

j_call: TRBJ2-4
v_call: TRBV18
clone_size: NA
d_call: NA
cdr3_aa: CASSPSETLAKNIQYF
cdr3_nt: TGTGCCAGCTCACCCTCCGAGACTCTAGCCAAAAACATTCAGTACTTC

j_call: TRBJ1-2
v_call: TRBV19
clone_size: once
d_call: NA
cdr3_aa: CASSPEGPIYGYTF
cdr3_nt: TGTGCCAGTAGTCCCGAGGGCCCCATCTATGGCTACACCTTC

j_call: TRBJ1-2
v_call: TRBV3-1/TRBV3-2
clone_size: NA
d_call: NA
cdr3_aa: CASSQDPRGSWGYTF
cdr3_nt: TGTGCCAGCAGCCAAGACCCCAGAGGGTCGTGGGGCTACACCTTC

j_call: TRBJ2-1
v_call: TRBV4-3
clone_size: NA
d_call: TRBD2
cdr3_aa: CASSRLAGVSYNEQFF
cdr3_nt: TGCGCCAGCAGCCGACTAGCGGGAGTTTCCTACAATGAGCAGTTCTTC

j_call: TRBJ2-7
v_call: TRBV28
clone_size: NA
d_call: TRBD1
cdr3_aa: CASRLGQGAREQYF
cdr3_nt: TGTGCCAGCAGACTCGGCCAGGGGGCGAGAGAGCAGTACTTC

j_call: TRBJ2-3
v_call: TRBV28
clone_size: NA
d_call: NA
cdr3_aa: CASKAESFGADTQYF
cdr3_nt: TGTGCCAGCAAGGCGGAATCATTCGGGGCAGATACGCAGTATTTT

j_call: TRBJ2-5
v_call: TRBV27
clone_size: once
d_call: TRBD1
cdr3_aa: CASRPGGAVETQYF
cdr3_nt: TGTGCCAGCAGGCCAGGGGGCGCGGTGGAGACCCAGTACTTC

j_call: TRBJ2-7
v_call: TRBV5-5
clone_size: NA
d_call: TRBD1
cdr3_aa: CASSPLHRGPYEQYF
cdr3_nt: TGTGCCAGCAGCCCCCTCCACAGGGGCCCGTACGAGCAGTACTTC

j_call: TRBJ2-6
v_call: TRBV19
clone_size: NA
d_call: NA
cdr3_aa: CASQGGAGANVLTF
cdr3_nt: TGTGCCAGTCAAGGGGGTGCAGGGGCCAACGTCCTGACTTTC

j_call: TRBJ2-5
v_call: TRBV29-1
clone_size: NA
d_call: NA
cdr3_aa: CSVSGGFRETQYF
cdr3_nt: TGCAGCGTCTCTGGGGGGTTTCGAGAGACCCAGTACTTC

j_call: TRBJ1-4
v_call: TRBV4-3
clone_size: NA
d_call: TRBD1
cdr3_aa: CASSQDLWDRGNEKLFF
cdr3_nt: TGCGCCAGCAGCCAAGATCTGTGGGACAGGGGAAATGAAAAACTGTTTTTT

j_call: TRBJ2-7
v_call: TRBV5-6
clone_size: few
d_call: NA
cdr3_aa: CASSPDSAGDTYEQYF
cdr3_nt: TGTGCCAGCAGCCCTGACTCCGCAGGGGATACCTACGAGCAGTACTTC

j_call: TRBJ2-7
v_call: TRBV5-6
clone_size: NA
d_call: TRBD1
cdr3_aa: CASKKTGAISEQYF
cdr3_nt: TGTGCCAGCAAGAAGACAGGGGCTATTAGCGAGCAGTACTTC

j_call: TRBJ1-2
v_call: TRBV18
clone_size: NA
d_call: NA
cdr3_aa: CASSPAQGYTF
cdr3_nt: TGTGCCAGCTCACCCGCTCAGGGCTACACCTTC

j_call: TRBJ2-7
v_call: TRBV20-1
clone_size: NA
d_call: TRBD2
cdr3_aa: CSAASGYEQYF
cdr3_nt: TGCAGTGCAGCTAGCGGCTACGAGCAGTACTTC

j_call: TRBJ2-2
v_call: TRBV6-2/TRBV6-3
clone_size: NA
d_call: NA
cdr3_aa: CASSYGLAANTGELFF
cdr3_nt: TGTGCCAGCAGTTACGGTCTAGCCGCGAACACCGGGGAGCTGTTTTTT

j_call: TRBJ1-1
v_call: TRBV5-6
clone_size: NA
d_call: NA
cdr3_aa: CASSFGQNLEAFF
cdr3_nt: TGTGCCAGCAGCTTCGGACAGAACCTCGAGGCTTTCTTT

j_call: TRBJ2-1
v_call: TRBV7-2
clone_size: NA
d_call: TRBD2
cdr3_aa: CASSLMSGGNEQFF
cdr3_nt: TGTGCCAGCAGCTTAATGTCGGGGGGGAATGAGCAGTTCTTC

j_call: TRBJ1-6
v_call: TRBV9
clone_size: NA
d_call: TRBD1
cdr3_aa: CASSVAPQGDSPLHF
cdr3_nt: TGTGCCAGCAGCGTAGCCCCGCAGGGGGACTCACCCCTCCACTTT

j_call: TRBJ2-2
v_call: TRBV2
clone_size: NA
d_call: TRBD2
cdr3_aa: CASSGERGGELFF
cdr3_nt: TGTGCCAGCAGCGGCGAGCGGGGCGGGGAGCTGTTTTTT

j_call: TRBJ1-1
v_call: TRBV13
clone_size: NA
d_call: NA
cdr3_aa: CASSSQGPRGTEAFF
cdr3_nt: TGTGCCAGCAGCTCTCAGGGCCCGAGAGGAACTGAAGCTTTCTTT

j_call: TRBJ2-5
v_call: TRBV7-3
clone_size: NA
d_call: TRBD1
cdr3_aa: CASSVSGDRGETQYF
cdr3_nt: TGTGCCAGCAGCGTAAGCGGGGACAGGGGAGAGACCCAGTACTTC

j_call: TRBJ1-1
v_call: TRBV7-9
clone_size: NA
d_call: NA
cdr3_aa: CASSLEGGTWAFF
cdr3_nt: TGTGCCAGCAGCTTAGAGGGAGGTACGTGGGCTTTCTTT

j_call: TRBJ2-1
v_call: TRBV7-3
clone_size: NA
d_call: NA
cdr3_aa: CASSLRRESSNEQFF
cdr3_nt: TGTGCCAGCAGCTTACGCCGCGAGTCGAGCAATGAGCAGTTCTTC

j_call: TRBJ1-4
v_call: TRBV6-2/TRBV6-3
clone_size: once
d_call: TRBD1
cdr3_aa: CASSEPNRGGEKLFF
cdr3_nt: TGTGCCAGCAGCGAACCTAACAGGGGGGGAGAAAAACTGTTTTTT